This TCR beta chain was retrieved from a study of Tregs in tolerant kidney transplant recipients. Whole-study results and caveats: The most relevant donor-specific Treg TCRbeta repertoire apparently came from expansion with activated donor B cells. Biological reproducibility was not directly addressed in this study.

Thawed PBMCs were FACS-sorted into unstimulated CD4+CD25+CD127- regulatory T cells, CD4+CD25- non-regulatory cells, CD4 and CD8 cells. CDR1 and CDR2 from the germline V gene are KGHSH and LQKENI. With 6 bases removed from V and 2 bases from J, the gap between germline ends came to 20 bases. This CDR3 has 16 residues. This clone came up once. The antigen remains undetermined. TCRdb's table, derived via immunoSEQ multiplex PCR, lists solely in-frame clones and lacks some. The table records 120,000 or so clones, almost 95% of them present only once. The TCR originated in a human donor in good health. The sequenced material came from CD4+ T cells from blood. The V call is TRBV18, the J call TRBJ2-7; possibly TRBD1 for D (5 bases). The CDR3 DNA follows: TGTGCCAGCTCCGGAACTGACAGCTTGTACACCTACGAGCAGTACTTC. This encodes CASSGTDSLYTYEQYF.